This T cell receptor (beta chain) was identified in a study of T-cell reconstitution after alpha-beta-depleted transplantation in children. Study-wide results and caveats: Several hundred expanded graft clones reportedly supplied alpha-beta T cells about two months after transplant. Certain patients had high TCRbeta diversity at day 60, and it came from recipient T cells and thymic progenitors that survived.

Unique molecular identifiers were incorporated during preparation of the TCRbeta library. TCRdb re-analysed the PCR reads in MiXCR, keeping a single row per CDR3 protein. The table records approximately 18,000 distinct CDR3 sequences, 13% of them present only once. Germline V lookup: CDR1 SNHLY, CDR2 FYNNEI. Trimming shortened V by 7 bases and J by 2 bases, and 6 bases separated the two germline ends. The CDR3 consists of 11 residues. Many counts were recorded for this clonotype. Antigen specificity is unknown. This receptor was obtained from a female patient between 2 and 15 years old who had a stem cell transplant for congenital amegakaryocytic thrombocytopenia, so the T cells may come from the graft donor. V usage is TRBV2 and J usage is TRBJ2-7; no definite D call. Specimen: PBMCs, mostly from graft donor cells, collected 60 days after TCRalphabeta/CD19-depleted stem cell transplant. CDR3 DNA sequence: TGTGCCAGCAAAATAACCTACGAGCAGTACTTC. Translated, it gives CASKITYEQYF. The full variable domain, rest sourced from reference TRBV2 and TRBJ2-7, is EPEVTQTPSHQVTQMGQEVILRCVPISNHLYFYWYRQILGQKVEFLVSFYNNEISEKSEIFDDQFSVERPDGSNFTLKIRSTKLEDSAMYFCASKITYEQYFGPGTRLTVT.